This TCR beta chain was captured in a study of blood T cell repertoires in COVID-19 (dated by TCRdb to about 2020). Study-level background: The collaborator samples originated in the United States, Italy and Spain and spanned the acute and convalescent phases of COVID-19. The material from the prospective study consisted of cDNA or gDNA derived from T cells, B-cell-depleted T cells, or PBMCs. Deeply sampled blood TCRbeta repertoires from subjects exposed to, actively infected with, or recovered from COVID-19 were included in the dataset. The repertoires were released in a freely available public database meant as a resource for research on the immune response to SARS-CoV-2. The samples were drawn from the first 160 participants of the ongoing ImmuneRACE study and from 1,200 or so subjects provided by 6 global collaborators. Nearly every sample came with metadata listing a de-identified subject ID, COVID-19 status, age in years and sex. Where HLA class I and class II types were available, the types were taken from metadata supplied by the sample provider, not from assay-based typing.

The full study reports these points: The quantity of clinical and demographic metadata differed by source and by participant and was supplied without curation.

TCRbeta CDR3 regions were amplified from genomic DNA using the immunoSEQ Assay, a bias-controlled multiplex PCR. Concerning the study's data processing: The number of nucleated cells in each sample was estimated by amplification of reference gene primers within the assay. To quantify the absolute abundance of each unique TCRbeta CDR3 rearrangement, sequence reads were collapsed and filtered. For each sample, productive Simpson clonality was calculated by taking the square root of Simpson's diversity index across productive rearrangements. Drawn from immuneACCESS, this table holds only the in-frame rearrangements with V and J called that TCRdb kept. Clones are partly lost; checked studies trace under half to an unresolved V gene and leave the rest unexplained. V, J and clone size are taken as reported in that table, and D and trimming were inferred from the DNA itself. A total of about 100,000 clones appear in this sample, approximately 90% of them only once. 1.8% of the sample is held by the ten biggest clonotypes.

Collaborating institutions collected whole blood in K2EDTA tubes following their own protocols. For TCRbeta analysis, collaborator samples were shipped as frozen whole blood, as isolated PBMCs, or as DNA extracted from either sample type. Points on this clone: Its antigen target is currently unknown. Per-nucleotide qualities are absent, and no much larger clonotype sits a single base away.

The material sequenced was peripheral blood. This TCR was recovered from a human donor with active COVID-19. The donor label of this sample is uncertain.

The CDR3 has the sequence CASSLSTGSGTEAFF. The sequenced DNA is TGTGCCAGCAGCTTATCCACAGGGAGTGGCACTGAAGCTTTCTTT. Rearrangement joined TRBV11-3 to TRBJ1-1, with TRBD1 perhaps the D gene, on 6 matching bases. CDR1 and CDR2 were assigned from the germline V gene as SGHNT and YENEEA. The CDR3 runs 15 amino acids, cysteine and phenylalanine included. Only the CDR3 DNA is retained, 45 bases long and in frame from the first base. V and J lose 2 bases and 4 bases, and a span of 14 bases separates them.